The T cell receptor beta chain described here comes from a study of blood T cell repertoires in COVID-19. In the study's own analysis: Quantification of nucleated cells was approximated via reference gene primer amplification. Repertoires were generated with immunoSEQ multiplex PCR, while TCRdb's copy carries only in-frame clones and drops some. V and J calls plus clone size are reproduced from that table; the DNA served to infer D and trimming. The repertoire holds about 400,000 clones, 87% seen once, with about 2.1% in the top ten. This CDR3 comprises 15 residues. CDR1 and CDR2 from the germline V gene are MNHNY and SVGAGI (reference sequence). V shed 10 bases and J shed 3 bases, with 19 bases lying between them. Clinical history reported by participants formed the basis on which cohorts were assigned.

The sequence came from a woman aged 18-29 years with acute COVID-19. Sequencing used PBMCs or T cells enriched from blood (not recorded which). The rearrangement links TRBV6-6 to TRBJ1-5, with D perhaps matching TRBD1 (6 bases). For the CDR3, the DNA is TGTGCCACCCTCTCACAGGGCCCCTCCAATCAGCCCCAGCATTTT. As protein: CATLSQGPSNQPQHF.